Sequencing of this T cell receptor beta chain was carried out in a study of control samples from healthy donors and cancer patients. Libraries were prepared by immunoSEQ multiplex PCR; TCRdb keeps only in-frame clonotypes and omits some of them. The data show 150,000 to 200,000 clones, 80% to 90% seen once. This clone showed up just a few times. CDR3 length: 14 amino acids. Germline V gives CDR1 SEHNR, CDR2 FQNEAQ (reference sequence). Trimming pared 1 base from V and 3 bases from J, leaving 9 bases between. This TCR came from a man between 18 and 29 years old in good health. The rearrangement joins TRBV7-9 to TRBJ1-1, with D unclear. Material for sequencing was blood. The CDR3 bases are TGTGCCAGCAGCTTAGGGGAAGAGGACACTGAAGCTTTCTTT. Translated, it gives CASSLGEEDTEAFF.